The 24 T cell receptor beta chains listed next were all sequenced from one sample in a study of cytomegalovirus exposure and HLA in healthy donors (TCRdb year 2017). Library construction relied on the immunoSEQ multiplex PCR assay. For the multiplex PCR, a mixture combining 60 forward primers for TCR Vbeta segments and 13 reverse primers for TCR Jbeta segments was used. In TCRdb, the immuneACCESS table is reduced to in-frame sequences with V and J assigned. These tables do not hold every clone; where another copy was compared, an unresolved V gene accounts for under half, and the others remain unexplained. This sample lists about 150,000 clones; approximately 84% were detected once. Roughly 2.5% of the sample is in the top ten clones. Sequenced material: PBMCs. The receptors were gathered from a man aged 25 to 40 in good health and CMV-seropositive.

The V gene is TRBV4-2, the J gene TRBJ1-3, with D possibly matching TRBD1 (6 bases). The ends were cut back, 2 bases at V and 0 bases at J, with 14 bases in the middle. This CDR3 has 17 residues. Germline lookup yields CDR1 LGHNA and CDR2 YNFKEQ. CDR3 sequence reads: CASSQQPYRVSGNTIYF. The CDR3 DNA reads as TGTGCCAGCAGCCAACAACCTTACAGGGTCTCTGGAAACACCATATATTTT.

The chain combines TRBV11-3 with TRBJ2-3; D gene ambiguous. This CDR3 is built from 12 residues. From germline, CDR1 is SGHNT and CDR2 YENEEA. The V end lost 1 base, the J end lost 6 bases, and 5 bases lay between the germline ends. The CDR3 region is CASSLAGDTQYF. The DNA for the CDR3 is TGTGCCAGCAGCTTAGCAGGTGATACGCAGTATTTT.

The V and J genes are TRBV5-4 and TRBJ2-3; 7 bases are a match to TRBD1. Germline CDR1 is SGHNT and CDR2 is YYREEE (reference sequence). J was trimmed by 1 base and V by 5 bases; bases with no gene match: 7. The CDR3 sequence is 15 residues long. CDR3 in amino acids: CASRSTGTGTDTQYF. In DNA form, the CDR3 reads TGTGCCAGCAGGTCCACCGGGACAGGCACAGATACGCAGTATTTT.

This clone has a single count. The CDR3 sequence is CASSPLQGFSYEQYF. CDR3 in DNA: TGTGCCAGCAGCCCTCTACAGGGTTTCAGCTACGAGCAGTACTTC. The genes are TRBV14 and TRBJ2-7, with D perhaps matching TRBD1 (6 bases). The CDR3 sequence is 15 residues long. The germline V gene encodes CDR1 SGHDN and CDR2 FVKESK. V was shortened by 4 bases and J by 3 bases, with 16 bases between the two germline ends. The full variable domain, completed using reference TRBV14 and TRBJ2-7, is EAGVTQFPSHSVIEKGQTVTLRCDPISGHDNLYWYRRVMGKEIKFLLHFVKESKQDESGMPNNRFLAERTGGTYSTLKVQPAELEDSGVYFCASSPLQGFSYEQYFGPGTRLTVT.

Concerning this clone: A read error may produce the germline difference seen at one junction end. This chain links TRBV5-4 with TRBJ1-2; 7 bases line up with TRBD1. The CDR3 runs 14 residues. The germline CDR1 and CDR2 sequences are SGHNT and YYREEE (reference sequence). The CDR3 here is CASSVDRVAYGCTF. As DNA, the CDR3 is TGTGCCAGCAGTGTCGACAGGGTTGCCTATGGCTGCACCTTC.

The CDR3 DNA reads as TGTGCCTGGAGACAGGGGGCGAACACTGAAGCTTTCTTT. This encodes CAWRQGANTEAFF. The rearrangement uses TRBV30 and TRBJ1-1, with 9 bases aligning to TRBD1. The CDR3 is 13 residues long. The germline gives CDR1 GTSNPN, CDR2 SVGIG (reference sequence). Germline trimming cut 3 bases from V and 1 base from J; bases unmatched to any gene: 0.

This chain joins TRBV5-4 and TRBJ2-5, with 10 bases that match TRBD2. The CDR3 is 16 amino acids. CDR1 is SGHNT and CDR2 is YYREEE in the germline V gene (reference sequence). Trimming at V came to 0 bases and at J to 5 bases, leaving 7 bases not matched to a gene. Here the CDR3 DNA reads TGTGCCAGCAGCTTGGTAGCGGGAGGCTTAGGGGAGACCCAGTACTTC. It specifies CASSLVAGGLGETQYF.

This sequence joins TRBV19 and TRBJ2-5, with 9 bases matching TRBD1. The CDR3 extends over 15 amino acids. Germline V gene sequence: CDR1 LNHDA, CDR2 SQIVND (reference sequence). Unmatched junction bases numbered 8, after V lost 6 bases and J lost 3 bases. CDR3: CASSVTTGGKETQYF. The CDR3 DNA reads as TGTGCCAGTAGCGTCACGACAGGGGGTAAAGAGACCCAGTACTTC. The complete variable domain, with remaining parts taken from reference TRBV19 and TRBJ2-5, reads DGGITQSPKYLFRKEGQNVTLSCEQNLNHDAMYWYRQDPGQGLRLIYYSQIVNDFQKGDIAEGYSVSREKKESFPLTVTSAQKNPTAFYLCASSVTTGGKETQYFGPGTRLLVL.

The chain couples TRBV5-6 to TRBJ1-2; tentative D call: TRBD1 (5 bases). In germline, CDR1 is SGHDT, CDR2 YYEEEE. The CDR3 runs to 12 residues. Trimming cost V 6 bases and J 3 bases, with 9 bases left between them. CDR3 nucleotide sequence: TGTGCCAGCACCAGGGTGTACTATGGCTACACCTTC. Its protein product is CASTRVYYGYTF.

The V call is TRBV5-1, the J call TRBJ2-1; a possible D gene is TRBD1 (5 bases). Germline V gene lookup returns CDR1 SGHRS and CDR2 YFSETQ. V dropped 3 bases and J dropped 6 bases, with 10 bases sitting between them. The CDR3 has 13 residues. DNA of the CDR3: TGCGCCAGCAGCTCAGGGAAGAGCAATGAGCAGTTCTTC. Encoded protein: CASSSGKSNEQFF. Based on the CDR3 plus reference TRBV5-1 and TRBJ2-1, the full variable domain is KAGVTQTPRYLIKTRGQQVTLSCSPISGHRSVSWYQQTPGQGLQFLFEYFSETQRNKGNFPGRFSGRQFSNSRSEMNVSTLELGDSALYLCASSSGKSNEQFFGPGTRLTVL.

This clone was recorded once. This chain uses TRBV6-1 with TRBJ1-5, with 8 bases lining up with TRBD1. The junction had 5 bases not matched to a gene; V was cut back by 7 bases and J by 0 bases. The V gene's germline CDR1 is MNHNS and CDR2 SASEGT. This CDR3 contains 15 residues. The DNA of the CDR3 is TGTGCCAGCACCAAGGGACAGGATAGCAATCAGCCCCAGCATTTT. Translation gives CASTKGQDSNQPQHF.

V gene TRBV7-2 combines with J gene TRBJ1-1, with D unresolved. Germline values: CDR1 SGHTA, CDR2 FQGNSA. With 4 bases removed from V and 1 base from J, the gap between germline ends came to 16 bases. The CDR3 runs to 16 residues. CDR3 in amino acids: CASSWRVTAPNTEAFF. CDR3 coding DNA: TGTGCCAGCAGCTGGCGGGTGACCGCCCCGAACACTGAAGCTTTCTTT.

The V call is TRBV2, the J call TRBJ1-1; 10 bases match TRBD1. V lost 5 bases to trimming and J lost 0 bases; unmatched junction nucleotides: 9. CDR3 length: 17 residues. Germline V gene data show CDR1 as SNHLY and CDR2 as FYNNEI. The CDR3 bases are TGTGCCAGCAGTTTTCCCGGGACAGGGGACATGAACACTGAAGCTTTCTTT. This gives the protein CASSFPGTGDMNTEAFF. Complete variable domain (other parts from reference TRBV2 and TRBJ1-1): EPEVTQTPSHQVTQMGQEVILRCVPISNHLYFYWYRQILGQKVEFLVSFYNNEISEKSEIFDDQFSVERPDGSNFTLKIRSTKLEDSAMYFCASSFPGTGDMNTEAFFGQGTRLTVV.

Concerning this clone: At the DNA level, this CDR3 is encoded by other sequences in the same sample as well. This chain links TRBV5-1 with TRBJ2-6; 7 nucleotides match TRBD1. Per germline, CDR1 SGHRS and CDR2 YFSETQ. The CDR3 extends over 17 amino acids. The V and J ends lost 4 bases and 0 bases, in that order; junction bases with no gene match: 7. This CDR3 is CASSQGTASSGANVLTF. The CDR3 DNA is TGCGCCAGCAGCCAAGGGACAGCCTCCTCTGGGGCCAACGTCCTGACTTTC.

DNA for the CDR3: TGTGCCAGCCGGCAAAGGGAGCAGGAGACCCAGTACTTC. Translating gives CASRQREQETQYF. The gene calls are TRBV5-4 and TRBJ2-5; the D gene is possibly TRBD2 (5 bases). Germline lookup yields CDR1 SGHNT and CDR2 YYREEE (reference sequence). Trimming removed 7 bases at V and 5 bases at J, with 15 bases between. CDR3 length: 13 amino acids.

The chain has TRBV7-8 and TRBJ2-2; 7 positions match TRBD1. Germline CDR1 reads SGHVS; CDR2 reads FQNEAQ. Unmatched junction bases numbered 7, after V lost 5 bases and J lost 1 base. The CDR3 sequence is 16 residues long. The CDR3 region has the DNA TGTGCCAGCAGCCTCCTCAGGACAGGGAACACCGGGGAGCTGTTTTTT. The encoded protein is CASSLLRTGNTGELFF. The full variable domain, in which reference TRBV7-8 and TRBJ2-2 provide the parts outside the CDR3, is GAGVSQSPRYKVAKRGQDVALRCDPISGHVSLFWYQQALGQGPEFLTYFQNEAQLDKSGLPSDRFFAERPEGSVSTLKIQRTQQEDSAVYLCASSLLRTGNTGELFFGEGSRLTVL.

The rearrangement links TRBV6-6 to TRBJ2-7, with TRBD1 as a possible D gene (6 bases). The V and J ends lost 5 bases and 1 base respectively, with 9 bases between them. The CDR3 consists of 13 residues. Germline V gene lookup returns CDR1 MNHNY and CDR2 SVGAGI (reference sequence). The CDR3: CASSTGTSYEQYF. The DNA for the CDR3 is TGTGCCAGCAGTACGGGGACATCCTACGAGCAGTACTTC.

Note on this clone: Compared with germline, one end of the junction differs, possibly owing to a read error. This chain connects TRBV7-9 to TRBJ1-2; D uncertain. The length of the CDR3 is 13 residues. Germline V gives CDR1 SEHNR, CDR2 FQNEAQ (reference sequence). This chain's CDR3 is CSSSLSENYGYTF. Written as DNA, the CDR3 is TGTTCCAGCAGCTTATCAGAAAACTATGGCTACACCTTC.

The rearrangement links TRBV2 to TRBJ2-1, with 10 bases identical to TRBD1. J was trimmed by 7 bases and V by 4 bases; bases with no gene match: 4. The germline V gene has CDR1 SNHLY and CDR2 FYNNEI. This CDR3 spans 14 amino acids. CDR3 protein: CASSGRTGGNEQFF. CDR3 in DNA: TGTGCCAGCAGTGGCCGGACAGGGGGAAATGAGCAGTTCTTC.

This rearrangement joins TRBV7-9 to TRBJ2-2, with 12 positions matching TRBD2. The CDR3 contains 16 residues. V was clipped by 5 bases and J by 5 bases; unmatched bases: 6. Per the germline V gene, CDR1 is SEHNR and CDR2 is FQNEAQ (reference sequence). Here the CDR3 reads CASSPETSGRTGELFF. The CDR3 DNA reads TGTGCCAGCAGCCCTGAGACTAGCGGGAGAACCGGGGAGCTGTTTTTT.

The CDR3 loop is CASSIGGMNYGYTF. The CDR3 DNA follows: TGTGCCAGTAGTATAGGTGGCATGAACTATGGCTACACCTTC. The chain links TRBV19 to TRBJ1-2; no reliable D call. The CDR3 is made up of 14 amino acids. Germline CDR1 is LNHDA and CDR2 is SQIVND (reference sequence). The ends were cut back, 1 base at V and 2 bases at J, with 8 bases in the middle.

CDR3 residues: CASSFRGEGNTIYF. The CDR3 DNA sequence: TGTGCCAGCAGCTTCCGGGGGGAAGGAAACACCATATATTTT. The chain couples TRBV11-3 to TRBJ1-3; possible D gene TRBD1, 5 bases. CDR3 length equals 14 residues. From germline, CDR1 is SGHNT and CDR2 YENEEA. Trimming removed 3 bases at V and 4 bases at J, with 10 bases between.

This rearrangement joins TRBV7-9 to TRBJ2-2; the match to TRBD2 covers 13 bases. V was clipped by 6 bases and J by 1 base; unmatched bases: 8. The CDR3 spans 18 residues. Germline-derived CDR1 and CDR2 are SEHNR and FQNEAQ (reference sequence). The DNA of the CDR3 is TGTGCCAGCAGTCGTGATGGGACTAGCGGGATGAACACCGGGGAGCTGTTTTTT. Translating it yields CASSRDGTSGMNTGELFF.

The chain couples TRBV4-1 to TRBJ2-3; possible D gene TRBD1, 6 bases. The CDR3 is made up of 15 amino acids. CDR1 and CDR2 (germline): MGHRA, YSYEKL. Trimming removed 2 bases at V and 1 base at J, with 10 bases between. The CDR3 here is CASSQQGRGTDTQYF. The DNA of the CDR3 is TGCGCCAGCAGCCAACAGGGGCGGGGCACAGATACGCAGTATTTT.